Given below is one T cell receptor (beta chain) in context. These data originate in a study of identical twins. TCRdb reprocessed the 5' RACE reads via MiXCR and lists one record per CDR3 protein. The table has approximately 190,000 distinct CDR3 sequences, more than 15% seen once. The germline V gene has CDR1 SGHAT and CDR2 FQNNGV. This CDR3 comprises 19 residues. The trim removed 5 bases at V and 1 base at J, leaving 13 bases unmatched. These records were also assigned to another study, of T cells expressing NK-cell markers. That report adds: A range of about 1.0-7.5% of CD8+ T cells consisted of dominant NKG2C+ clonotypes in 6 or 7 donors.

V gene TRBV11-2 combines with J gene TRBJ2-6; the match to TRBD1 covers 8 bases. The sequenced sample was CD8+ T cells sorted from blood. This TCR was sampled from a woman in her late teens or twenties in good health. The CDR3 sequence: CASSAPPGQDSSGANVLTF. CDR3 sequence (DNA): TGTGCCAGCAGCGCGCCTCCGGGACAGGACTCGTCTGGGGCCAACGTCCTGACTTTC.